Here is one T cell receptor (beta chain) with its context. Its antigen is undetermined. The data are from a study of T cells in Graves' hyperthyroidism and ophthalmopathy. Findings and limits, study-wide: Blood also held most thyroid clonotypes expanded beyond 0.001. From stable hyperthyroidism, ophthalmopathy was set apart by a 13 V-J model.

TCR beta CDR3 regions were amplified from RNA transcripts. The HTBI primer set drove a first-round RT-PCR of the TCR CDR3. TCRdb re-called the multiplex PCR reads through MiXCR, storing one row per CDR3 protein. The repertoire holds about 460,000 distinct CDR3 sequences, roughly 22% seen once, with approximately 54% in the top ten. This CDR3 has 17 residues. V lost 5 bases to trimming and J lost 2 bases; unmatched junction nucleotides: 8. Per the germline V gene, CDR1 is SGHAT and CDR2 is FQNNGV. The genes are TRBV11-2 and TRBJ2-3, with TRBD2 matching over 12 bases. Sequencing was carried out using blood. This TCR was recovered from a woman aged 65 to 85 with Graves' ophthalmopathy. The CDR3 region has the DNA TGTGCCAGCAGCCTCCGGCGGACTAGCGGGGTCACAGATACGCAGTATTTT. Translated: CASSLRRTSGVTDTQYF.